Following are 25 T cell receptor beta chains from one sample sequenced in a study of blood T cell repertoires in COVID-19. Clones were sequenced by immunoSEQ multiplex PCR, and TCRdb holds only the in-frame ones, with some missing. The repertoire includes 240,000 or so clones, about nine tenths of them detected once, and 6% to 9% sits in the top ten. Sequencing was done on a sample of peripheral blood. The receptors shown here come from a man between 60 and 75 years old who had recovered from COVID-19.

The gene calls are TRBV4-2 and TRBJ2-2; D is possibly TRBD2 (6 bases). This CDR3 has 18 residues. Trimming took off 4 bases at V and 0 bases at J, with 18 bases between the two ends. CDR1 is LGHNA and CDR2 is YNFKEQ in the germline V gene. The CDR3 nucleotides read TGTGCCAGCAGCCTGACTAGTTCGGGCCCAACGAACACCGGGGAGCTGTTTTTT. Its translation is CASSLTSSGPTNTGELFF.

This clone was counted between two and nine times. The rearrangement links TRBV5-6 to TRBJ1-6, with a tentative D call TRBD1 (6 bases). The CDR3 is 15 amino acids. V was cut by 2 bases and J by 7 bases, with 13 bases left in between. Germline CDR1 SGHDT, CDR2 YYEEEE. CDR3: CASSLVGQGNSPLHF. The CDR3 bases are TGTGCCAGCAGCTTAGTTGGGCAGGGGAATTCACCCCTCCACTTT.

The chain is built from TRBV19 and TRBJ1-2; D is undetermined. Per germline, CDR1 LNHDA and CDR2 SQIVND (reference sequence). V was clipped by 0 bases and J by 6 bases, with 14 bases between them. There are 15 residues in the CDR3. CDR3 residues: CASSIDRSGRNGYTF. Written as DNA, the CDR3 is TGTGCCAGTAGTATAGATAGGTCGGGGAGAAATGGCTACACCTTC.

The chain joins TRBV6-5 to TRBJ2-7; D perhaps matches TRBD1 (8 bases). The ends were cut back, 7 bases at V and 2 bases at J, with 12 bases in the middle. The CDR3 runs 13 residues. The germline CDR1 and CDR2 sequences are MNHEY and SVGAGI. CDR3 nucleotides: TGTGCCAGCACCACAGGGGGGGCCTACGAGCAGTACTTC. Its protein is CASTTGGAYEQYF.

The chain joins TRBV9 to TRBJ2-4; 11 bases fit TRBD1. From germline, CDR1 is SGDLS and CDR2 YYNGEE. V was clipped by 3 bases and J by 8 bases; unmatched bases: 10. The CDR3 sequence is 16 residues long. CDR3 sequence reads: CASSEGTGGRLDIQYF. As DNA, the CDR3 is TGTGCCAGCAGCGAGGGGACAGGGGGAAGGTTGGACATTCAGTACTTC.

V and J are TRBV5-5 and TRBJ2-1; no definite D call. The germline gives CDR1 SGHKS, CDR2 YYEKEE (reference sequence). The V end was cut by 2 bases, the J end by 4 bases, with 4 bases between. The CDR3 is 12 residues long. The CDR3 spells CASSFGYNEQFF. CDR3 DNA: TGTGCCAGCAGCTTCGGGTACAATGAGCAGTTCTTC.

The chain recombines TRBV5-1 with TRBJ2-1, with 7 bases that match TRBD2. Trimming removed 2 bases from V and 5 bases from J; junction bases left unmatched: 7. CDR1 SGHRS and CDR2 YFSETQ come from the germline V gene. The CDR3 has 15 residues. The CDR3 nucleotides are TGCGCCAGCAGCTTCGGGGCGGGGGAGAACAATGAGCAGTTCTTC. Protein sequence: CASSFGAGENNEQFF.

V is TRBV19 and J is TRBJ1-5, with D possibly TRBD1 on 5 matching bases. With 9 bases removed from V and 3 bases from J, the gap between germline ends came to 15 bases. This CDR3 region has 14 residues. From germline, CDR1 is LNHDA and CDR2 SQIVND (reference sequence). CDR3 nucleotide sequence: TGTGCCAGCGGGGGGTTCGTGTACAATCAGCCCCAGCATTTT. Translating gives CASGGFVYNQPQHF.

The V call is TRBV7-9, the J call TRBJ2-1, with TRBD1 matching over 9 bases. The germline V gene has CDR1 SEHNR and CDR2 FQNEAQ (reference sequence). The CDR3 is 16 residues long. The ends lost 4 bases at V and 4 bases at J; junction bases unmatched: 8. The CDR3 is CASSSGTGMRYNEQFF. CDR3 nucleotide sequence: TGTGCCAGCAGCTCCGGGACAGGGATGAGATACAATGAGCAGTTCTTC. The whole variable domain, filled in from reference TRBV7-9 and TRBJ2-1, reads DTGVSQNPRHKITKRGQNVTFRCDPISEHNRLYWYRQTLGQGPEFLTYFQNEAQLEKSRLLSDRFSAERPKGSFSTLEIQRTEQGDSAMYLCASSSGTGMRYNEQFFGPGTRLTVL.

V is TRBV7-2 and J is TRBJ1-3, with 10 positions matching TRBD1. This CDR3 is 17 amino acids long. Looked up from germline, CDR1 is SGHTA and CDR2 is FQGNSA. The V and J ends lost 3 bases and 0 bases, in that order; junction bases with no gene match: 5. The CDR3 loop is CASSLRQGAASGNTIYF. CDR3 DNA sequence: TGTGCCAGCAGCTTGCGACAGGGGGCCGCCTCTGGAAACACCATATATTTT.

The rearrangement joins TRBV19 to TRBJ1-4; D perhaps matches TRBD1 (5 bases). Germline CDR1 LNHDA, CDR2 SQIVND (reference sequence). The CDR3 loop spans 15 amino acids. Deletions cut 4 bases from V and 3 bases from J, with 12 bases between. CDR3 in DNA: TGTGCCAGTAGTACTCAGGGCTGGTCTAATGAAAAACTGTTTTTT. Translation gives CASSTQGWSNEKLFF.

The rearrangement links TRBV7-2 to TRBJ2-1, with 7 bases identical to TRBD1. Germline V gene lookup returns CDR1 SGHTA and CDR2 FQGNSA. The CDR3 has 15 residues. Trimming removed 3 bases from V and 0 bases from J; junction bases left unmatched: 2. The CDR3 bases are TGTGCCAGCAGCTTGACAGGGAGCTCCTACAATGAGCAGTTCTTC. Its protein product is CASSLTGSSYNEQFF.

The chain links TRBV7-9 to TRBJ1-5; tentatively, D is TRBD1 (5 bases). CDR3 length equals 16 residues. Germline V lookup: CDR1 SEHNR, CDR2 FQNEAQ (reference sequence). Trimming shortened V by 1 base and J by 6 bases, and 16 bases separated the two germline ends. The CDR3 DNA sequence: TGTGCCAGCAGCTTAGTCCAGGGAAGTTTTGGTCAGCCCCAGCATTTT. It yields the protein CASSLVQGSFGQPQHF.

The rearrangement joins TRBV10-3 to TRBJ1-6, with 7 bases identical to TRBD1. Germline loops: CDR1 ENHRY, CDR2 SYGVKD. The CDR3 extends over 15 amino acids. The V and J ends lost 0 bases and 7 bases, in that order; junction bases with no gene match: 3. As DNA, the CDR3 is TGTGCCATCAGTGAGTCAGGCAGGGGGAATTCACCCCTCCACTTT. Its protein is CAISESGRGNSPLHF.

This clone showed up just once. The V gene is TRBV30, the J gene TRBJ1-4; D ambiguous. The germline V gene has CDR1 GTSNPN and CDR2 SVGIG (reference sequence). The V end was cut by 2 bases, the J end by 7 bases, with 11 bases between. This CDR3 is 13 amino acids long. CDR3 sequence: CAWSKAGPEKLFF. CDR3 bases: TGTGCCTGGAGTAAGGCAGGTCCTGAAAAACTGTTTTTT.

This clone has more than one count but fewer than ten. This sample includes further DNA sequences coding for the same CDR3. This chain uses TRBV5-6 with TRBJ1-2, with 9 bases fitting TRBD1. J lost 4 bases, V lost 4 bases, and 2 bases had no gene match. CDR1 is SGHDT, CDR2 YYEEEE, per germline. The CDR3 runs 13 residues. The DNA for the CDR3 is TGTGCCAGCAGCCCGGACAGGGGCTATGGCTACACCTTC. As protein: CASSPDRGYGYTF.

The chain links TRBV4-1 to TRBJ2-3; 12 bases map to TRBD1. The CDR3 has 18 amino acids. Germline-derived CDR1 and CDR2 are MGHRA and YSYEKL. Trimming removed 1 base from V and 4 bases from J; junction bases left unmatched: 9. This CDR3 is CASSQALVGTGGPDTQYF. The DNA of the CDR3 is TGCGCCAGCAGCCAAGCCCTGGTAGGGACAGGGGGCCCAGATACGCAGTATTTT.

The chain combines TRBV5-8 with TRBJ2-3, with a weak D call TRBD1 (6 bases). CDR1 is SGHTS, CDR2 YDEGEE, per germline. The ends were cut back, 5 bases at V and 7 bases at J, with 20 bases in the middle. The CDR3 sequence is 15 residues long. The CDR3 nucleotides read TGTGCCAGCAGATCTTTTGGGGGCATTAGAAATACGCAGTATTTT. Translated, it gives CASRSFGGIRNTQYF.

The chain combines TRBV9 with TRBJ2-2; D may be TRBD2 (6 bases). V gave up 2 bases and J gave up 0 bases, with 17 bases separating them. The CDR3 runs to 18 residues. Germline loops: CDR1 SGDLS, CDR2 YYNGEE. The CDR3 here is CASSVRRTGDSNTGELFF. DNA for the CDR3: TGTGCCAGCAGCGTTCGGAGGACGGGGGATTCGAACACCGGGGAGCTGTTTTTT.

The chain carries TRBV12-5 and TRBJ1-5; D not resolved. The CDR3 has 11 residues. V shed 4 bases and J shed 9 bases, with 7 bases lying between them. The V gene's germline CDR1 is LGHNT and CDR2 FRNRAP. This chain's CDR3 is CASGSGWPQHF. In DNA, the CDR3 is TGTGCTAGTGGTTCGGGATGGCCCCAGCATTTT.

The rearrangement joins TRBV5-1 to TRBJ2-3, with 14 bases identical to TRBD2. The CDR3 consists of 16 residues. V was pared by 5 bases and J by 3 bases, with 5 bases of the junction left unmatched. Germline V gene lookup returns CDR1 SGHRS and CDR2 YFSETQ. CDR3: CASRSGLAGDTDTQYF. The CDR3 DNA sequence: TGCGCCAGCAGGTCGGGACTAGCGGGGGATACAGATACGCAGTATTTT.

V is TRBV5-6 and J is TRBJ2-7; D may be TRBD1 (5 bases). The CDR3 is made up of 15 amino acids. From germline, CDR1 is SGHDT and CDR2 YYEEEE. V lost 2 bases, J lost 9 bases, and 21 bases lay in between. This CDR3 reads CASSFKPQDVRGQYF. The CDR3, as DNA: TGTGCCAGCAGCTTTAAGCCACAGGACGTACGAGGGCAGTACTTC.

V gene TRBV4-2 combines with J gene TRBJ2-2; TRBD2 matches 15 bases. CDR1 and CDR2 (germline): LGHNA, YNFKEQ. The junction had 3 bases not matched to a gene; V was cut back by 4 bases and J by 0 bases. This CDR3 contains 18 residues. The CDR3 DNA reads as TGTGCCAGCAGCCTGGGACTAGCGGGGGGCACGAACACCGGGGAGCTGTTTTTT. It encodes CASSLGLAGGTNTGELFF.

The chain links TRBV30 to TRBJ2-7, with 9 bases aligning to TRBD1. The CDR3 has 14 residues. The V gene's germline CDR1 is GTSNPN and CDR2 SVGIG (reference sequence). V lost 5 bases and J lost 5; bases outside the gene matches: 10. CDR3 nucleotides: TGTGCCTGGCGAACAGGGGGCGCGGTCCACGAGCAGTACTTC. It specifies CAWRTGGAVHEQYF.

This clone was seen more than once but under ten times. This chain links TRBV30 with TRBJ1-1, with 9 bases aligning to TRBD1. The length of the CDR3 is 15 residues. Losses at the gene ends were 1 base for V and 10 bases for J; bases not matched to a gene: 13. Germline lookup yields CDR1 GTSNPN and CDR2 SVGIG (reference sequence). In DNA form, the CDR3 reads TGTGCCTGGAGTGGGGACAGGGATGGGTATAGATCAGCTTTCTTT. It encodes CAWSGDRDGYRSAFF. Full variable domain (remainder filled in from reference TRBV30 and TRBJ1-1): SQTIHQWPATLVQPVGSPLSLECTVEGTSNPNLYWYRQAAGRGLQLLFYSVGIGQISSEVPQNLSASRPQDRQFILSSKKLLLSDSGFYLCAWSGDRDGYRSAFFGQGTRLTVV.